What follows are 20 T cell receptor beta chains derived from one specimen sequenced in a study of T cells in Graves' hyperthyroidism and ophthalmopathy. Amplified regions were TCR beta CDR3 sequences from RNA transcripts. The HTBI primer set drove a first-round RT-PCR of the TCR CDR3. MiXCR was run by TCRdb on the multiplex PCR reads, yielding one entry per CDR3 protein. Found here are 90,000 to 120,000 distinct CDR3 sequences, roughly 15% of them singletons; the top ten hold 35% to 50%. The sequencing sample was made of blood. Every receptor here comes from a woman between 45 and 65 years old with Graves' hyperthyroidism.

The table lists this clonotype with many counts. V and J are TRBV29-1 and TRBJ2-1, with 11 bases fitting TRBD1. Germline V CDR1 and CDR2: SQVTM, ANQGSEA. CDR3 length equals 13 residues. V lost 5 bases, J lost 8 bases, and 5 bases stayed unmatched. The CDR3 DNA reads TGCAGCGTTACCCGGACAGGGGGCGATGAGCAGTTCTTC. The encoded protein is CSVTRTGGDEQFF.

This clonotype was seen ten or more times. The chain combines TRBV6-1 with TRBJ1-6, with no clear D. CDR3 length: 14 amino acids. Germline V gene sequence: CDR1 MNHNS, CDR2 SASEGT. Trimming removed 7 bases from V and 3 bases from J, with 10 bases in between. CDR3: CASTDGFYNSPLHF. CDR3 coding DNA: TGTGCCAGCACCGACGGTTTCTATAATTCACCCCTCCACTTT.

This clonotype was seen only a few times. The CDR3 loop is CASSELRREQYV. For the CDR3, the DNA is TGTGCCAGCAGTGAGCTACGGAGGGAGCAGTACGTC. The chain couples TRBV6-1 to TRBJ2-7; D possibly corresponds to TRBD2 (5 bases). The CDR3 extends over 12 amino acids. The V end lost 3 bases, the J end lost 7 bases, and 10 bases lay between the germline ends. Germline V lookup: CDR1 MNHNS, CDR2 SASEGT.

This clonotype was seen only a few times. This rearrangement joins TRBV20-1 to TRBJ2-5, with D unresolved. CDR1 and CDR2 (germline): DFQATT, SNEGSKA (reference sequence). The CDR3 contains 12 residues. V was shortened by 2 bases and J by 4 bases, with 8 bases between the two germline ends. CDR3 DNA sequence: TGCAGTGCTAGACCCTCGGGAGAGACCCAGTACTTC. It codes for CSARPSGETQYF.

The table lists this clonotype with many counts. The chain uses TRBV12-3 or TRBV12-4 and TRBJ2-6, with a weak D call TRBD1 (5 bases). Trimming cost V 5 bases and J 0 bases, with 8 bases left between them. The CDR3 extends over 15 amino acids. This chain's CDR3 is CASSPQDSGANVLTF. DNA of the CDR3: TGTGCCAGCAGTCCACAGGACTCTGGGGCCAACGTCCTGACTTTC.

The rearrangement links TRBV9 to TRBJ2-1, with 14 bases that match TRBD2. Germline V lookup: CDR1 SGDLS, CDR2 YYNGEE. The CDR3 runs to 16 residues. The V gene end was trimmed by 4 bases and the J gene end by 4 bases; junction bases not matched to a gene: 4. CDR3 sequence: CASSTGTSGRYNEQFF. The CDR3, as DNA: TGTGCCAGCAGCACCGGGACTAGCGGGAGATACAATGAGCAGTTCTTC.

This clonotype appeared a few times. The J gene is TRBJ2-7, the V gene TRBV15; either TRBD1 or TRBD2 may fit D (5 bases each). The germline V and J ends were trimmed by 0 bases and 7 bases, with 13 bases remaining between them. The germline V gene has CDR1 LNHNV and CDR2 YYDKDF (reference sequence). The CDR3 extends over 14 amino acids. The CDR3 loop reads CATSRDWQGGEQYV. The CDR3 DNA reads TGTGCCACCAGCAGAGATTGGCAGGGCGGGGAGCAGTACGTC.

This rearrangement joins TRBV7-2 to TRBJ2-7, with 7 bases matching TRBD1. CDR3 length: 15 residues. J lost 3 bases, V lost 1 base, and 6 bases had no gene match. Germline loops: CDR1 SGHTA, CDR2 FQGNSA. The CDR3 here is CASSLGQGVNYEQYF. In nucleotides, the CDR3 is TGTGCCAGCAGCTTAGGGCAGGGGGTGAACTACGAGCAGTACTTC.

Many counts were recorded for this clonotype. V gene TRBV7-8 combines with J gene TRBJ1-4, with D tentatively TRBD1 (6 bases). Germline V gives CDR1 SGHVS, CDR2 FQNEAQ. The CDR3 loop spans 17 amino acids. V lost 5 bases to trimming and J lost 5 bases, with 21 bases between them. This CDR3 reads CASSPLPGGGENEKLFF. CDR3 DNA: TGTGCCAGCAGCCCACTCCCCGGGGGGGGCGAGAATGAAAAACTGTTTTTT. Filled out from reference TRBV7-8 and TRBJ1-4, the complete variable domain reads GAGVSQSPRYKVAKRGQDVALRCDPISGHVSLFWYQQALGQGPEFLTYFQNEAQLDKSGLPSDRFFAERPEGSVSTLKIQRTQQEDSAVYLCASSPLPGGGENEKLFFGSGTQLSVL.

This clonotype has at least ten counts. Here the CDR3 DNA reads TGTGCCACGATCTTAGGGGCCCCGAACACTGAAGCTTTCTTT. Protein sequence: CATILGAPNTEAFF. This rearrangement joins TRBV6-1 to TRBJ1-1; D might be TRBD1 (5 bases). This CDR3 spans 14 amino acids. Germline V CDR1 and CDR2: MNHNS, SASEGT. V was shortened by 10 bases and J by 1 base, with 16 bases between the two germline ends.

This clonotype was detected ten times or more. The V and J genes are TRBV27 and TRBJ2-5; TRBD1 or TRBD2 may be the D gene (6 bases each). Trimming cost V 6 bases and J 2 bases, with 19 bases left between them. Germline V gives CDR1 MNHEY, CDR2 SMNVEV (reference sequence). CDR3 length: 16 residues. The CDR3 region has the DNA TGTGCCAGCAGCCTGACCCGGGGGCTAAGACAAGAGACCCAGTACTTC. Its translation is CASSLTRGLRQETQYF.

This clonotype was counted many times. This chain uses TRBV5-1 with TRBJ1-1; D might be TRBD1 (6 bases). Germline CDR1 reads SGHRS; CDR2 reads YFSETQ. V shed 0 bases and J shed 2 bases, with 17 bases lying between them. The CDR3 totals 17 residues. The CDR3 loop is CASSLGLGQPVNTEAFF. The CDR3 nucleotides are TGCGCCAGCAGCTTGGGTCTTGGACAGCCCGTAAACACTGAAGCTTTCTTT.

This clonotype was detected many times. The chain joins TRBV19 to TRBJ2-5, with 8 bases aligning to TRBD1. The CDR3 runs 16 residues. J was trimmed by 5 bases and V by 3 bases; bases with no gene match: 11. The germline gives CDR1 LNHDA, CDR2 SQIVND (reference sequence). The DNA of the CDR3 is TGTGCCAGTAGTATTGCGGGACAGGCCTCCAGGGAGACCCAGTACTTC. Translating it yields CASSIAGQASRETQYF.

This clonotype was observed many times. The rearrangement uses TRBV4-1 and TRBJ2-3; D not certain. The germline CDR1 and CDR2 sequences are MGHRA and YSYEKL. Trimming took 2 bases from V and 2 from J, leaving 5 bases between them. There are 13 residues in the CDR3. The CDR3: CASSQTHTDTQYF. The CDR3 DNA follows: TGCGCCAGCAGCCAAACTCACACAGATACGCAGTATTTT.

This clonotype showed up many times. The gene calls are TRBV11-2 and TRBJ2-7; D is unclear. The CDR3 length is 14 residues. From germline, CDR1 is SGHAT and CDR2 FQNNGV. V dropped 0 bases and J dropped 1 base, with 7 bases sitting between them. The CDR3 nucleotides are TGTGCCAGCAGCTTAGATGTAATATCCTACGAGCAGTACTTC. Residues: CASSLDVISYEQYF.

The sample holds many counts of this clonotype. The chain is built from TRBV6-1 and TRBJ2-6; D uncertain. The germline CDR1 and CDR2 sequences are MNHNS and SASEGT. This CDR3 contains 14 residues. The ends were cut back, 8 bases at V and 1 base at J, with 9 bases in the middle. CDR3 nucleotide sequence: TGTGCCAGCGCCAAGGTATCTGGGGCCAACGTCCTGACTTTC. Its protein product is CASAKVSGANVLTF.

This clonotype was observed many times. The CDR3, as DNA: TGTGCCAGCAGTTCCTCGCCGTCCGGTAATGAGCAGTTCTTC. It specifies CASSSSPSGNEQFF. The V call is TRBV6-1, the J call TRBJ2-1, with unresolved D. The CDR3 has 14 amino acids. V was cut by 5 bases and J by 7 bases, with 15 bases left in between. Germline V gene lookup returns CDR1 MNHNS and CDR2 SASEGT.

The gene calls are TRBV27 and TRBJ1-6, with 7 bases fitting TRBD1. Trimming at V came to 8 bases and at J to 0 bases, leaving 1 base not matched to a gene. The CDR3 runs to 14 residues. The V gene's germline CDR1 is MNHEY and CDR2 SMNVEV (reference sequence). CDR3 in amino acids: CASRDSSYNSPLHF. DNA of the CDR3: TGTGCCAGCCGGGACAGCTCCTATAATTCACCCCTCCACTTT.

This clonotype was detected many times. The genes are TRBV28 and TRBJ2-5; D gene unclear. CDR1 MDHEN and CDR2 SYDVKM come from the germline V gene. The CDR3 is 16 residues long. The ends were cut back, 2 bases at V and 4 bases at J, with 17 bases in the middle. CDR3 residues: CASSLLSGVGGETQYF. As DNA, the CDR3 is TGTGCCAGCAGTTTACTCTCGGGCGTGGGTGGAGAGACCCAGTACTTC.

This clonotype was counted between two and nine times. The gene calls are TRBV19 and TRBJ1-6, with no clear D. Germline CDR1 is LNHDA and CDR2 is SQIVND (reference sequence). Trimming removed 6 bases at V and 9 bases at J, with 15 bases between. This CDR3 spans 14 amino acids. CDR3 residues: CASRKEKRGSPLHF. Here the CDR3 DNA reads TGTGCCAGTAGAAAGGAAAAACGGGGTTCACCCCTCCACTTT.